Following are 25 T cell receptor beta chains from one sample sequenced in a study of neurological immune-mediated disorders. TCRdb passed the 5' RACE reads through MiXCR, listing each CDR3 protein once. The table shows about 66,000 distinct CDR3 sequences, with around 3.9% occurring only once. The source material was PBMCs. The receptors here all came from a man between 25 and 39 years old with multiple sclerosis.

This clonotype was detected many times. This chain uses TRBV7-2 with TRBJ1-2, with D uncertain. V lost 3 bases, J lost 9 bases, and 11 bases lay in between. The CDR3 length is 12 residues. Germline-derived CDR1 and CDR2 are SGHTA and FQGNSA. The CDR3 region has the DNA TGTGCCAGCAGCTTCTCTTTGGCTAGCTACACCTTC. This sequence encodes CASSFSLASYTF.

This clonotype was picked up many times. CDR3 residues: CASSQDHMTPANYGYTF. The DNA for the CDR3 is TGCGCCAGCAGCCAGGATCATATGACACCGGCCAACTATGGCTACACCTTC. V and J are TRBV4-1 and TRBJ1-2; D gene uncertain. With 3 bases removed from V and 2 bases from J, the gap between germline ends came to 19 bases. The CDR3 has 17 amino acids. Germline values: CDR1 MGHRA, CDR2 YSYEKL.

A note on this clonotype: With a much larger clone just one base away, this may be a read error. This chain uses TRBV9 with TRBJ2-3; a possible D gene is TRBD1 (5 bases). Trimming cost V 3 bases and J 2 bases, with 10 bases left between them. This CDR3 has 14 residues. Germline V CDR1 and CDR2: SGDLS, YYNGEE. CDR3 in DNA: TGTGCCAGCAGCGCGGACATTACCACAGATACGCAGTATTTT. It codes for CASSADITTDTQYF.

This clonotype was counted ten times or more. CDR3 coding DNA: TGCGCCAGCAGCCAAGATGGTGGGAGGGGAGATACGCAGTATTTT. Protein sequence: CASSQDGGRGDTQYF. The chain has TRBV4-3 and TRBJ2-3; 7 nucleotides line up with TRBD2. CDR3 length: 15 amino acids. The junction had 5 bases not matched to a gene; V was cut back by 0 bases and J by 5 bases. Germline V gene sequence: CDR1 LGHNA, CDR2 YSLEER.

Many counts were recorded for this clonotype. This chain connects TRBV5-1 to TRBJ1-1; the D is unclear. Germline values: CDR1 SGHRS, CDR2 YFSETQ. V was clipped by 4 bases and J by 0 bases, with 10 bases between them. This CDR3 has 14 residues. CDR3 nucleotides: TGCGCCAGCAGCCCCCTAGGACTGAACACTGAAGCTTTCTTT. This translates into CASSPLGLNTEAFF.

Many counts were recorded for this clonotype. This chain connects TRBV5-1 to TRBJ2-1; D is possibly TRBD2 (6 bases). The length of the CDR3 is 13 residues. Germline CDR1 reads SGHRS; CDR2 reads YFSETQ. V was trimmed by 1 base and J by 7 bases, leaving 9 bases between them. CDR3 region: CASSLLGGNEQFF. In nucleotides, the CDR3 is TGCGCCAGCAGCTTGTTGGGGGGTAATGAGCAGTTCTTC.

A few counts support this clonotype. A much larger clonotype is one base distant, so this may be a read error. Here the CDR3 reads CSVEDREGNTEAFF. The CDR3 bases are TGCAGCGTTGAAGATCGGGAAGGTAACACTGAAGCTTTCTTT. The rearrangement links TRBV29-1 to TRBJ1-1; D unresolved. CDR1 SQVTM and CDR2 ANQGSEA come from the germline V gene. The CDR3 loop spans 14 amino acids. The germline V and J ends were trimmed by 0 bases and 2 bases, with 10 bases remaining between them.

This clonotype was counted ten times or more. The rearrangement links TRBV20-1 to TRBJ2-7; 9 bases are shared with TRBD1. Germline values: CDR1 DFQATT, CDR2 SNEGSKA (reference sequence). This CDR3 spans 13 amino acids. The V gene end was trimmed by 5 bases and the J gene end by 4 bases; junction bases not matched to a gene: 6. CDR3 amino acids: CSALGQGLYEQYF. Here the CDR3 DNA reads TGCAGTGCTCTAGGACAGGGGTTGTACGAGCAGTACTTC.

This clonotype was recorded at least ten times. The chain is built from TRBV5-1 and TRBJ2-1; the match to TRBD2 covers 8 bases. V was clipped by 7 bases and J by 0 bases; unmatched bases: 6. The germline gives CDR1 SGHRS, CDR2 YFSETQ. CDR3 length equals 15 residues. The CDR3 here is CASSGGQSSYNEQFF. CDR3 bases: TGCGCCAGCTCGGGGGGGCAAAGCTCCTACAATGAGCAGTTCTTC.

This clonotype appeared many times. V and J are TRBV10-1 and TRBJ2-7; D possibly corresponds to TRBD1 (6 bases). V was shortened by 1 base and J by 5 bases, with 12 bases between the two germline ends. The CDR3 sequence is 14 residues long. The germline V gene has CDR1 WNHNN and CDR2 SYGVQD (reference sequence). The CDR3 DNA reads as TGCGCCAGCAGTGAGTGGCGACAGGAGCACGAGCAGTACTTC. Its translation: CASSEWRQEHEQYF.

This clonotype was seen ten or more times. The gene calls are TRBV24-1 and TRBJ2-1; 8 nucleotides align to TRBD2. V dropped 4 bases and J dropped 7; count of bases not matched to a gene: 5. CDR1 and CDR2 from the germline V gene are KGHDR and SFDVKD. The CDR3 spans 14 residues. The CDR3 here is CATSDSGRGNEQFF. The CDR3, as DNA: TGTGCCACCAGTGACTCCGGGAGGGGAAATGAGCAGTTCTTC.

By share, this clonotype counts as medium-sized. The V and J genes are TRBV29-1 and TRBJ2-1; 7 nucleotides match TRBD2. The CDR3 has 16 amino acids. V shed 6 bases, J shed 2 bases, and the junction held 13 bases outside the gene matches. CDR1 and CDR2 (germline): SQVTM, ANQGSEA. CDR3: CSVPPPGGGTYNEQFF. In DNA, the CDR3 is TGCAGCGTACCGCCCCCTGGCGGGGGAACCTACAATGAGCAGTTCTTC.

This clonotype was counted at least ten times. The V and J genes are TRBV5-1 and TRBJ1-6; TRBD1 aligns across 7 bases. The CDR3 covers 13 residues. The V segment lost 4 bases and the J segment 8 bases; nucleotides outside the gene matches: 3. Germline CDR1 is SGHRS and CDR2 is YFSETQ. This chain's CDR3 is CASSATGDSPLHF. The DNA of the CDR3 is TGCGCCAGCAGCGCTACAGGGGATTCACCCCTCCACTTT.

This clonotype has at least ten counts. This rearrangement joins TRBV29-1 to TRBJ1-1, with D possibly matching TRBD1 (5 bases). CDR3 length: 14 amino acids. CDR1 and CDR2 from the germline V gene are SQVTM and ANQGSEA. Trimming took 2 bases from V and 4 from J, leaving 14 bases between them. CDR3 in amino acids: CSVESWGDGTEAFF. The CDR3 region has the DNA TGCAGCGTTGAATCTTGGGGGGACGGCACTGAAGCTTTCTTT.

There are many counts of this clonotype. The chain recombines TRBV4-1 with TRBJ2-3, with TRBD2 matching 15 bases. The trim removed 0 bases at V and 2 bases at J, leaving 6 bases unmatched. The CDR3 contains 19 residues. Per the germline V gene, CDR1 is MGHRA and CDR2 is YSYEKL. The CDR3 DNA reads TGCGCCAGCAGCCAAGATCTAGGACTAGCGGGGGGGCTCACAGATACGCAGTATTTT. Protein product: CASSQDLGLAGGLTDTQYF.

Many counts were recorded for this clonotype. The chain has TRBV7-2 and TRBJ2-5; the D gene is possibly TRBD2 (5 bases). Germline lookup yields CDR1 SGHTA and CDR2 FQGNSA. The CDR3 sequence is 14 residues long. V was cut by 5 bases and J by 7 bases, with 17 bases left in between. CDR3 in DNA: TGTGCCAGCAGCCCCGGACTGAGCGTCGGGACCCAGTACTTC. Its protein product is CASSPGLSVGTQYF.

This clonotype was seen repeatedly, ten times or more. This chain joins TRBV20-1 and TRBJ2-5; possible D gene TRBD1, 5 bases. The V gene's germline CDR1 is DFQATT and CDR2 SNEGSKA (reference sequence). The CDR3 totals 16 residues. The V gene lost 0 bases and the J gene lost 6 bases, with 20 bases spanning the gap. CDR3: CSARDPKRQMHKTQYF. Written as DNA, the CDR3 is TGCAGTGCTAGAGATCCAAAGAGACAGATGCATAAGACCCAGTACTTC.

The sample holds many counts of this clonotype. CDR3 region: CASSIRSGTGDSPLHF. DNA of the CDR3: TGCGCCAGCAGCATAAGATCCGGGACAGGGGATTCACCCCTCCACTTT. The chain links TRBV5-1 to TRBJ1-6, with 10 positions matching TRBD1. The CDR3 covers 16 residues. The trim removed 4 bases at V and 8 bases at J, leaving 9 bases unmatched. The germline gives CDR1 SGHRS, CDR2 YFSETQ.

This clonotype occurred many times. The gene calls are TRBV10-1 and TRBJ2-7, with a weak D call TRBD1 (6 bases). CDR1 and CDR2 from the germline V gene are WNHNN and SYGVQD (reference sequence). Between the trimmed V and J ends, which lost 2 bases and 11 bases, there was a span of 13 bases. CDR3 length: 12 residues. CDR3 in amino acids: CASSETGTPEYF. In DNA form, the CDR3 reads TGCGCCAGCAGTGAGACCGGGACACCCGAGTACTTC.

The sample holds many counts of this clonotype. The chain has TRBV7-9 and TRBJ2-2; D is undetermined. This CDR3 has 15 amino acids. The germline V gene has CDR1 SEHNR and CDR2 FQNEAQ (reference sequence). Between the trimmed V and J ends, which lost 5 bases and 2 bases, there was a span of 12 bases. CDR3 residues: CASSPTLANTGELFF. Written as DNA, the CDR3 is TGTGCCAGCAGCCCAACTTTAGCCAACACCGGGGAGCTGTTTTTT.

This clonotype occurred many times. This rearrangement joins TRBV29-1 to TRBJ2-1; 14 nucleotides align to TRBD2. Germline assignment: CDR1 SQVTM and CDR2 ANQGSEA. The CDR3 covers 14 residues. V gave up 7 bases and J gave up 9 bases; unmatched junction bases: 8. CDR3 DNA sequence: TGCAGCGCAGGACTAGCGGGGGGCCGGGGTGAGCAGTTCTTC. Protein sequence: CSAGLAGGRGEQFF.

In this sample, this clonotype turned up many times. The chain employs TRBV20-1 and TRBJ2-3; 11 nucleotides agree with TRBD2. There are 12 residues in the CDR3. The germline CDR1 and CDR2 sequences are DFQATT and SNEGSKA (reference sequence). V trimming: 8 bases; J trimming: 7 bases; junction bases outside the gene matches: 5. CDR3: CSIAGGLNTQYF. DNA of the CDR3: TGCAGTATAGCGGGGGGGCTGAATACGCAGTATTTT.

The sample holds many counts of this clonotype. This chain joins TRBV29-1 and TRBJ1-2; 7 nucleotides align to TRBD1. V was pared by 6 bases and J by 2 bases, with 6 bases of the junction left unmatched. Germline CDR1 reads SQVTM; CDR2 reads ANQGSEA. This CDR3 is built from 13 residues. CDR3 nucleotides: TGCAGCGTCATGACAGGGATGAACTATGGCTACACCTTC. Protein sequence: CSVMTGMNYGYTF. The complete variable domain, with remaining parts taken from reference TRBV29-1 and TRBJ1-2, reads SAVISQKPSRDICQRGTSLTIQCQVDSQVTMMFWYRQQPGQSLTLIATANQGSEATYESGFVIDKFPISRPNLTFSTLTVSNMSPEDSSIYLCSVMTGMNYGYTFGSGTRLTVV.

This clonotype was picked up many times. The genes are TRBV12-3 or TRBV12-4 and TRBJ1-1; D is perhaps TRBD1 (5 bases). The CDR3 has 12 amino acids. V dropped 6 bases and J dropped 8 bases, with 13 bases sitting between them. The CDR3 DNA is TGTGCCAGCAGGACACACCGGGACGAAGCTTTCTTT. This codes for CASRTHRDEAFF.

This clonotype was detected many times. This chain links TRBV20-1 with TRBJ2-3, with TRBD2 matching 8 bases. The junction had 8 bases not matched to a gene; V was cut back by 6 bases and J by 6 bases. CDR1 is DFQATT and CDR2 is SNEGSKA in the germline V gene (reference sequence). The CDR3 covers 13 residues. CDR3 protein: CSAVAGPADTQYF. The CDR3 region has the DNA TGCAGTGCGGTAGCGGGGCCGGCGGATACGCAGTATTTT.